This TCR beta chain was found in a study of blood T cell repertoires in COVID-19. Study-level background: There were acute and convalescent COVID-19 samples, and they came from the United States, Italy and Spain. From T cells, B-cell-depleted T cells, or PBMCs came the material, which was cDNA or gDNA.

Per the authors' pipeline: Reference gene primers were amplified, and this amplification served to estimate nucleated cell counts. Assay: immunoSEQ multiplex PCR; the TCRdb copy retains only in-frame clones and omits some. That table gives V, J and clone size, and the DNA gave D and trimming. The repertoire has 280,000 or so clones, around 90% of them found once; the top ten carry roughly 9%. Germline V gene sequence: CDR1 SGHRS, CDR2 YFSETQ. The CDR3 loop spans 13 amino acids. V was clipped by 4 bases and J by 1 base, with 9 bases between them. This clone was observed once. This sequence joins TRBV5-1 and TRBJ2-7; possibly TRBD1 for D (6 bases). This TCR derives from a young man with active or convalescent COVID-19. The sequenced sample was peripheral blood. The CDR3 nucleotides read TGCGCCAGCAGCCAGGGGATATCCTACGAGCAGTACTTC. Its protein product is CASSQGISYEQYF.